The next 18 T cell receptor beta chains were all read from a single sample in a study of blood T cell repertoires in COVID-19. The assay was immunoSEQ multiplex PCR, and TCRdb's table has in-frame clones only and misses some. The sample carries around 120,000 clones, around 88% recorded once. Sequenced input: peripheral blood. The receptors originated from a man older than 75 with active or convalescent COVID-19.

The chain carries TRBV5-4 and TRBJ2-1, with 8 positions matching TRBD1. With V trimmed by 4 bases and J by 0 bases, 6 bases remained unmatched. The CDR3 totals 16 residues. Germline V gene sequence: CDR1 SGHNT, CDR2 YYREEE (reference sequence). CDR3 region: CASSPGQVGSYNEQFF. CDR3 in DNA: TGTGCCAGCAGCCCGGGACAGGTAGGCTCCTACAATGAGCAGTTCTTC.

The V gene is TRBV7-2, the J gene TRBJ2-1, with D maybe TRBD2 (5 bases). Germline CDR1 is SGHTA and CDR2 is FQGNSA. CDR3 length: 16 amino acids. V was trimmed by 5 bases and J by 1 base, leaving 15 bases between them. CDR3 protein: CASSPASILSYNEQFF. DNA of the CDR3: TGTGCCAGCAGCCCTGCTAGCATCCTTTCCTACAATGAGCAGTTCTTC.

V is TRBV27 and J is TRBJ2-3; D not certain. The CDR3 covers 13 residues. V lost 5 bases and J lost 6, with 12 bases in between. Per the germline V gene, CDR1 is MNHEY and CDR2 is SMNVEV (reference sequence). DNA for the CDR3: TGTGCCAGCAGTGCTCTTAGTGTCGATACGCAGTATTTT. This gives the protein CASSALSVDTQYF.

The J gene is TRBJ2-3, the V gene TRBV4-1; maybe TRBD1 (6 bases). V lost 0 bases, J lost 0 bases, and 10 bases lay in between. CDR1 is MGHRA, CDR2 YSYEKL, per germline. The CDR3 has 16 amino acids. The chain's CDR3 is CASSQDRTASTDTQYF. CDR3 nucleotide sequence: TGCGCCAGCAGCCAAGATAGGACAGCTAGCACAGATACGCAGTATTTT.

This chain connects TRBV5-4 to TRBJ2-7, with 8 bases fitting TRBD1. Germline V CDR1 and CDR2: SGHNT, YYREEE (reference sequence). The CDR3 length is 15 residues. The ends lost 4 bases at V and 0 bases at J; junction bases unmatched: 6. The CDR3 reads CASSLDRESSYEQYF. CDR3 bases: TGTGCCAGCAGCCTGGACAGGGAAAGCTCCTACGAGCAGTACTTC.

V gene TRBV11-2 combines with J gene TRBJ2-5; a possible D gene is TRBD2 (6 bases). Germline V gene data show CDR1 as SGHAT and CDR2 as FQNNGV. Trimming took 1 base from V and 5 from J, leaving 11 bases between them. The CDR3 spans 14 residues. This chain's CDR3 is CASSLGLVVETQYF. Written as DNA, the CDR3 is TGTGCCAGCAGCTTAGGACTAGTTGTGGAGACCCAGTACTTC.

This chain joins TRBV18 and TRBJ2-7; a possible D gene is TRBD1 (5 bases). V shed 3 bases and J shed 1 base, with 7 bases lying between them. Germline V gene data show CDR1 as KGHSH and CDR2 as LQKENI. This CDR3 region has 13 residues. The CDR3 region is CASSPRQSYEQYF. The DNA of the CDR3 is TGTGCCAGCTCACCGCGACAGTCCTACGAGCAGTACTTC.

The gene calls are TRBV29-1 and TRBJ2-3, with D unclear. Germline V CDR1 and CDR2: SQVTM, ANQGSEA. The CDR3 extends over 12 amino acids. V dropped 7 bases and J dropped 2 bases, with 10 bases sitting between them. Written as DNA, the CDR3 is TGCAGCGGACACCTTAACACAGATACGCAGTATTTT. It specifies CSGHLNTDTQYF.

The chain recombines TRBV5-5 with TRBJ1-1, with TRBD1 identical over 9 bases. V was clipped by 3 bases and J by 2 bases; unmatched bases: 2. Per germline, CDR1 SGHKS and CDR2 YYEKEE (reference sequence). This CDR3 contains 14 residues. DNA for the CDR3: TGTGCCAGCAGCTGGGGACAGGGTAACACTGAAGCTTTCTTT. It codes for CASSWGQGNTEAFF.

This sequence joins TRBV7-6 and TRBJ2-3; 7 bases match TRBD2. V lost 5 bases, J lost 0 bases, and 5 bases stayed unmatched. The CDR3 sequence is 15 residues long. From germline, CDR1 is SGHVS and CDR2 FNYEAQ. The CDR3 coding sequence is TGTGCCAGCAGCCCCCGGGGGGACAGCACAGATACGCAGTATTTT. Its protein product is CASSPRGDSTDTQYF.

As DNA, the CDR3 is TGTGCCAGCAGCCGACAGGGGGGGTCTTACAATGAGCAGTTCTTC. Translating it yields CASSRQGGSYNEQFF. This chain uses TRBV5-5 with TRBJ2-1; 9 positions agree with TRBD1. Looked up from germline, CDR1 is SGHKS and CDR2 is YYEKEE (reference sequence). This CDR3 comprises 15 residues. V gave up 4 bases and J gave up 4 bases; unmatched junction bases: 6.

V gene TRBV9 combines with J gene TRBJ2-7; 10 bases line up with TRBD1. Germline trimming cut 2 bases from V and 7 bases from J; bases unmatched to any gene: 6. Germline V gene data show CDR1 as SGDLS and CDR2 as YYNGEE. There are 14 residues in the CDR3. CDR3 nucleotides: TGTGCCAGCAGCGTTGGACAGGGGGTTGGGGAGCAGTACTTC. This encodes CASSVGQGVGEQYF.

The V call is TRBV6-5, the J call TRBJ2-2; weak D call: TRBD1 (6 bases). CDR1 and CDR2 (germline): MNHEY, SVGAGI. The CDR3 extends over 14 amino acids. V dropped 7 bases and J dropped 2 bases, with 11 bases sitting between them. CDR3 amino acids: CASKQGQNTGELFF. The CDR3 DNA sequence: TGTGCCAGCAAACAGGGTCAAAACACCGGGGAGCTGTTTTTT.

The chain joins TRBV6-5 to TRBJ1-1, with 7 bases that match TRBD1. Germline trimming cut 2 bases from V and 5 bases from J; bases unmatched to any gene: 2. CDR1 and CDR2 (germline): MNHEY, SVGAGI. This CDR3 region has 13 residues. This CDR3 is CASSYTRGTEAFF. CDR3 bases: TGTGCCAGCAGTTACACCAGGGGGACTGAAGCTTTCTTT.

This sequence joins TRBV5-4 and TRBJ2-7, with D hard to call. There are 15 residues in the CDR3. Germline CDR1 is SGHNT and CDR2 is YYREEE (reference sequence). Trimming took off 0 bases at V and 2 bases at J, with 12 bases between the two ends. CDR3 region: CASSLARGGAYEQYF. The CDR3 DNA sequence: TGTGCCAGCAGCTTGGCTCGCGGCGGTGCCTACGAGCAGTACTTC. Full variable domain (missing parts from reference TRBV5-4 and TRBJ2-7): ETGVTQSPTHLIKTRGQQVTLRCSSQSGHNTVSWYQQALGQGPQFIFQYYREEENGRGNFPPRFSGLQFPNYSSELNVNALELDDSALYLCASSLARGGAYEQYFGPGTRLTVT.

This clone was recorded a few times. The CDR3 sequence: CASSPGGMGNYGYTF. CDR3 DNA sequence: TGTGCCAGCAGCCCCGGCGGGATGGGGAACTATGGCTACACCTTC. This sequence joins TRBV7-2 and TRBJ1-2; no definite D call. This CDR3 spans 15 amino acids. Between the trimmed V and J ends, which lost 5 bases and 2 bases, there was a span of 15 bases. Germline loops: CDR1 SGHTA, CDR2 FQGNSA.

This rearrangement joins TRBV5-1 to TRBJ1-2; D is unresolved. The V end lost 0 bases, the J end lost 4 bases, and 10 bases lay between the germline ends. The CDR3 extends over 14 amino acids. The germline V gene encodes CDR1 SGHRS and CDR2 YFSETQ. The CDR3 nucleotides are TGCGCCAGCAGCTTGGATGGGAGTCCCTATGGCTACACCTTC. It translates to CASSLDGSPYGYTF.

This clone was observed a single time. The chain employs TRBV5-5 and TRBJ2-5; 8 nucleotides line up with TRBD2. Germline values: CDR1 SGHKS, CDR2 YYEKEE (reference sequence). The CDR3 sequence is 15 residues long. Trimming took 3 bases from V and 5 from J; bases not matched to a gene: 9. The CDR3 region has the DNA TGTGCCAGCAGCTATTCGGGACTAGAGGGGGAGACCCAGTACTTC. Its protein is CASSYSGLEGETQYF.